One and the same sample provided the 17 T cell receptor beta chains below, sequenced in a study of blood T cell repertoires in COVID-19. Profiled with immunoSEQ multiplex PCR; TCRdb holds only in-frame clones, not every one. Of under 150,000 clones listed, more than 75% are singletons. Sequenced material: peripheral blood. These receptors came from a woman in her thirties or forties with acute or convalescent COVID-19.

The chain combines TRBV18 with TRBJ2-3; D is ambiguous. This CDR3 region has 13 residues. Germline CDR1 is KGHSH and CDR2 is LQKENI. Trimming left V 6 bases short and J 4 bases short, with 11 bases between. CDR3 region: CASSPAGADTQYF. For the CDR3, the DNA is TGTGCCAGCTCCCCTGCCGGAGCAGATACGCAGTATTTT.

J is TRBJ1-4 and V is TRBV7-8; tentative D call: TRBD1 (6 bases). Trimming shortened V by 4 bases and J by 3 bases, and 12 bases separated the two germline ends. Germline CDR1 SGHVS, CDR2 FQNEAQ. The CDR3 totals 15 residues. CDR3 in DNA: TGTGCCAGCAGCTCCATGGGGGCATCTAATGAAAAACTGTTTTTT. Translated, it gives CASSSMGASNEKLFF.

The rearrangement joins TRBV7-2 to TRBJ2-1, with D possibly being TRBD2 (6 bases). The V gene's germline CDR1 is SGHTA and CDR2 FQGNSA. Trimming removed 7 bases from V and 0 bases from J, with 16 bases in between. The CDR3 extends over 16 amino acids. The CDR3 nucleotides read TGTGCCAGCACCCCCATAGCGGCAAGCTCCTACAATGAGCAGTTCTTC. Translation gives CASTPIAASSYNEQFF.

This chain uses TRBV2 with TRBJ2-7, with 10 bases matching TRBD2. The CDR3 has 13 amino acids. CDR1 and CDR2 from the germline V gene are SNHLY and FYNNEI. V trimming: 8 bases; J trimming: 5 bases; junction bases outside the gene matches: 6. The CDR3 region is CASPSSGRNEQYF. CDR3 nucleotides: TGTGCCAGCCCCAGTAGCGGGAGGAACGAGCAGTACTTC.

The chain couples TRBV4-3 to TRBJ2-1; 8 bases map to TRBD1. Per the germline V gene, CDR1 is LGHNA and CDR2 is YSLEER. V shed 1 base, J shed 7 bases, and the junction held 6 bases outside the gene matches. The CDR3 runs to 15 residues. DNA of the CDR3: TGCGCCAGCAGCCAAGGGACAGGGTGGCATAATGAGCAGTTCTTC. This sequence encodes CASSQGTGWHNEQFF.

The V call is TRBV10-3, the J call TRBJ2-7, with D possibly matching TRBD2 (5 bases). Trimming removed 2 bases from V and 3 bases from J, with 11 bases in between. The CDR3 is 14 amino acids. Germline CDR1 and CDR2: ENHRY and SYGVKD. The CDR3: CAISEVGEGYEQYF. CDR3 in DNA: TGTGCCATCAGTGAGGTTGGCGAGGGCTACGAGCAGTACTTC.

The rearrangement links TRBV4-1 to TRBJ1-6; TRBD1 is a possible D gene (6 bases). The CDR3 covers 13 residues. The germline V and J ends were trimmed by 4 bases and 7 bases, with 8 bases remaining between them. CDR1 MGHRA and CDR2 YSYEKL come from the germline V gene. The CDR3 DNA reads TGCGCCAGCAGCCGAGACAGGAATTCACCCCTCCACTTT. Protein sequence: CASSRDRNSPLHF.

The CDR3 DNA reads TGTGCCAGCAGTTACGGAGCTAGCGGACCCCAGTACTTC. The encoded protein is CASSYGASGPQYF. This sequence joins TRBV6-5 and TRBJ2-5, with TRBD2 matching over 7 bases. Per germline, CDR1 MNHEY and CDR2 SVGAGI. V was clipped by 2 bases and J by 9 bases; unmatched bases: 6. This CDR3 is built from 13 residues.

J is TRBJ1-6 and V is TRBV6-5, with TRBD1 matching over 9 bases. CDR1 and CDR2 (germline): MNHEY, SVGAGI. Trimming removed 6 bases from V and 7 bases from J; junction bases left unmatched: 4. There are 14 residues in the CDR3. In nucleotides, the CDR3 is TGTGCCAGCAGGCTGGACAGGGGAAATTCACCCCTCCACTTT. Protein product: CASRLDRGNSPLHF.

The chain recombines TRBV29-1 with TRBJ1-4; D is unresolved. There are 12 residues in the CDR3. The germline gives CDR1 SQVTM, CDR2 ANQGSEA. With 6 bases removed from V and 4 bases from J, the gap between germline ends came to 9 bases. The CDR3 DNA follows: TGCAGCGTCCGCGGGGATAATGAAAAACTGTTTTTT. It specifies CSVRGDNEKLFF.

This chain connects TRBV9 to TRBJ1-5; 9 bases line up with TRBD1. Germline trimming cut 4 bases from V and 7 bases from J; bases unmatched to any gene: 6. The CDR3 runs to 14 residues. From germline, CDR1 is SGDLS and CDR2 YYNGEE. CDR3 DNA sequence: TGTGCCAGCAGCCCAGGGACAGGGCTGCAGCCCCAGCATTTT. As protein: CASSPGTGLQPQHF.

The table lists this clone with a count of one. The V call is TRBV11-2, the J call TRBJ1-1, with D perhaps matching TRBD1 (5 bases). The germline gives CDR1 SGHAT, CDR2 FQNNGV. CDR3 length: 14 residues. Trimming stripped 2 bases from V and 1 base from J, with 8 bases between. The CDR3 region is CASSLQGGNTEAFF. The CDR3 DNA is TGTGCCAGCAGCTTACAGGGCGGGAACACTGAAGCTTTCTTT.

The DNA for the CDR3 is TGTGCCAGCAGCTCGCGACGTGGGGGGGGAGAGACCCAGTACTTC. Encoded protein: CASSSRRGGGETQYF. The chain joins TRBV7-2 to TRBJ2-5; the match to TRBD2 covers 7 bases. The junction had 9 bases not matched to a gene; V was cut back by 4 bases and J by 4 bases. The CDR3 is 15 residues long. Germline-derived CDR1 and CDR2 are SGHTA and FQGNSA.

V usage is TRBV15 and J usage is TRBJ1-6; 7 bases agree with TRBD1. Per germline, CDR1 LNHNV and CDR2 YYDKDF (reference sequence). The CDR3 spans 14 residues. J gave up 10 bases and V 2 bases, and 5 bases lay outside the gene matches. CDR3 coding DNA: TGTGCCACCAGCAGACAGGGGGGTCGGTCACCCCTCCACTTT. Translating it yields CATSRQGGRSPLHF.

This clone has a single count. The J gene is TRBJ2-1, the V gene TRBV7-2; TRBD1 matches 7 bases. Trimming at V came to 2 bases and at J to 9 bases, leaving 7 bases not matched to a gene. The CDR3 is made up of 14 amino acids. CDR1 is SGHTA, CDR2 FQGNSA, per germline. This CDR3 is CASSLKYRGGEQFF. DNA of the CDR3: TGTGCCAGCAGCTTAAAGTACAGGGGTGGTGAGCAGTTCTTC. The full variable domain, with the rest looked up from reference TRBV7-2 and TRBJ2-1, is GAGVSQSPSNKVTEKGKDVELRCDPISGHTALYWYRQSLGQGLEFLIYFQGNSAPDKSGLPSDRFSAERTGGSVSTLTIQRTQQEDSAVYLCASSLKYRGGEQFFGPGTRLTVL.

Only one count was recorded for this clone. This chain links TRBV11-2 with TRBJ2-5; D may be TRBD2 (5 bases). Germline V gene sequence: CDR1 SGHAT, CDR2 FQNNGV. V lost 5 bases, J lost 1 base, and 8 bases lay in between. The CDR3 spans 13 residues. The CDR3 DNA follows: TGTGCCAGCAGCAGTAGCGTCCAAGAGACCCAGTACTTC. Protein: CASSSSVQETQYF.

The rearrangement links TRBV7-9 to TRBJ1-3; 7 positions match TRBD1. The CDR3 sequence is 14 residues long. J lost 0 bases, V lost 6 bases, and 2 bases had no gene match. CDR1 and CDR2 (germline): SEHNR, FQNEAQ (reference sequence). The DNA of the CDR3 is TGTGCCAGCAGTGACAGGGACTCTGGAAACACCATATATTTT. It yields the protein CASSDRDSGNTIYF. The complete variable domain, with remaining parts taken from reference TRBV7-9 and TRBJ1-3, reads DTGVSQNPRHKITKRGQNVTFRCDPISEHNRLYWYRQTLGQGPEFLTYFQNEAQLEKSRLLSDRFSAERPKGSFSTLEIQRTEQGDSAMYLCASSDRDSGNTIYFGEGSWLTVV.